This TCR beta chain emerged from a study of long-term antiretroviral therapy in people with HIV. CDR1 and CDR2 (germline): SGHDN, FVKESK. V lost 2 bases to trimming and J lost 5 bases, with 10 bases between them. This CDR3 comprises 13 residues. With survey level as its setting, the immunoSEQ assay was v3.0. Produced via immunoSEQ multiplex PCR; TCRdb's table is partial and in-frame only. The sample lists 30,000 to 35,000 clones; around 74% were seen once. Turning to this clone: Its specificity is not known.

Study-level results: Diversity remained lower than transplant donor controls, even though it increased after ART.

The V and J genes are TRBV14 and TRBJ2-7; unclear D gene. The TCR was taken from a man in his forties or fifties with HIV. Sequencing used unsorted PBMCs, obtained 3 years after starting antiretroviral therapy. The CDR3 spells CASSQFQSNEQYF. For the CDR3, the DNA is TGTGCCAGCAGCCAATTTCAATCCAACGAGCAGTACTTC.